Included here is one T cell receptor (beta chain) sequence, with context. Its target is unknown. These data belong to a study of shared clonotypes between healthy human individuals. Study-wide context: Sampling drew on donors who were two women and three men aged 18 to 49. General study findings and limits: Several donors showed sharing of about 4.6% of naive CD4 clonotypes.

CDR3 length equals 15 residues. CDR1 SEHNR and CDR2 FQNEAQ come from the germline V gene (reference sequence). Germline trimming cut 5 bases from V and 7 bases from J; bases unmatched to any gene: 11. Assay used: immunoSEQ multiplex PCR; TCRdb lists only in-frame clones, some missing. Seen here are approximately 1.9 million clones, 80% to 95% observed once, and the top ten hold about 1.6%. Terminally differentiated effector memory CD45RA+ cells were left out of the naive CD8 fraction, which was CD45RO-negative and positively selected for CCR7. The clonotype was recovered from a young man in good health. Some clones in this sample may be carry-over from other donors' samples. The sample comprised naive CD8+ T cells from PBMCs. The chain uses TRBV7-9 and TRBJ2-1; 7 positions agree with TRBD2. DNA of the CDR3: TGTGCCAGCAGCCGAGGGAGCGGGGATGGAAATGAGCAGTTCTTC. Protein sequence: CASSRGSGDGNEQFF. Full variable domain (outside the CDR3, taken from reference TRBV7-9 and TRBJ2-1): DTGVSQNPRHKITKRGQNVTFRCDPISEHNRLYWYRQTLGQGPEFLTYFQNEAQLEKSRLLSDRFSAERPKGSFSTLEIQRTEQGDSAMYLCASSRGSGDGNEQFFGPGTRLTVL.